This T cell receptor (beta chain) was sequenced in a study of shared clonotypes between healthy human individuals. Clones were read by immunoSEQ multiplex PCR, and TCRdb kept only the in-frame ones, dropping some. The repertoire consists of a few million clones, with more than 85% occurring once and the leading ten covering 0.39%. The sample consisted of naive CD4+ T cells from PBMCs. Noted subset: CD45RA+ positively selected. The source is a man aged 18 to 30 in good health. Some clones in this sample may be carry-over from other donors' samples.

CDR3 bases: TGTGCCATCAGTTGGGCAGGGGTGGTGGAGACCCAGTACTTC. Translating gives CAISWAGVVETQYF. V usage is TRBV10-3 and J usage is TRBJ2-5; TRBD1 is a possible D gene (6 bases). Germline CDR1 ENHRY, CDR2 SYGVKD. The CDR3 extends over 14 amino acids. Trimming took off 5 bases at V and 5 bases at J, with 15 bases between the two ends.